This T cell receptor beta chain was obtained from a study of identical twins (dated by TCRdb to about 2016). Describing the broader study: TCR alpha and beta repertoires from monozygotic twins, unrelated adults of various ages and cord blood were deep-sequenced to test whether fetal clonotypes persist. To rule out contamination, replicate twin experiments were performed at different times with different library preparation protocols.

On this clonotype itself: This clone's antigen is unknown. No much larger clone is present one base from it, and per-base qualities are unavailable.

The library was prepared using 5' RACE. The instrument given in TCRdb is Illumina HiSeq 2000. Template switching introduced a universal primer binding site; the final cDNA contained a unique molecular identifier, enabling accurate counting of TCR cDNA molecules. Specific primers in the conserved constant-segment region were used to synthesize first-strand cDNA for the TCR alpha and beta chains. To control for contamination, every cDNA library carried two barcodes: a SMART-Mk sample barcode plus Illumina barcodes. TruSeq adapter sequences along with Illumina sample barcodes were introduced in two successive PCR steps. The TCR alpha and beta cDNA libraries were sequenced on the Illumina HiSeq platform using custom primers. The study's own analysis went as follows. Raw reads were processed with MiGEC to extract unique molecular identifiers, and MiXCR was used to determine CDR3 positions. Recombination models were inferred per individual with the repgenHMM and IGoR tools using an EM algorithm. Shared clonotypes were analyzed with the tcR package in R, and sharing was normalized by the product of cloneset sizes. To study raw recombination free of thymic and clonal selection effects, out-of-frame nonproductive sequences were analyzed. TCRdb cleaned the public reads at Q25 with fastp, built clones with MiXCR and kept in-frame beta chains. A single entry per CDR3 protein holds the most common genes and DNA from its merged rows. The V and J calls and clone size come from TCRdb's table, not from the authors' own analysis. Here the sample has 1.5 million to 2 million distinct CDR3 sequences; about 31% occur a single time. The ten largest make up 0.25% to 0.3% of the sample.

The germline V gene yields KGHSH for CDR1 and LQKENI for CDR2. From its cysteine to its phenylalanine, the CDR3 spans 16 amino acids. This entry keeps only the CDR3 DNA: 48 bases, framed from base 1. The junction carries 18 bases between V and J, which are trimmed by 1 base and 6 bases respectively. The investigation overall reported the following: Out-of-frame TCR alpha sharing in monozygotic twins was systematically underestimated by recombination models, whereas sharing between unrelated individuals was in agreement with the recombination models. The excess sharing between twins in beta out-of-frame sequences was weaker because fewer shared sequences reduced the signal-to-noise ratio. Compared with coincidental sharing between unrelated individuals, out-of-frame TCR alpha sequences shared between twins showed an excess of sequences with low generation probability. Zero-insertion analyses could be partly confounded by invariant T cells such as MAIT and iNKT, though diverse VJ usage argued against such confounding for most clonotypes. Fewer insertions were carried by abundant cord blood beta clonotypes; a weaker similar trend was observed in young adult naive repertoires, while no such trend was observed in memory repertoires. Conclusions relied on cross-sectional statistical analysis, since the same donors could not be followed over many years.

Every donor was a healthy Caucasian. The rearranged segments are TRBV18 and TRBJ1-2, with the D gene not clear enough to name. Source material: cord blood. This TCR was sampled from a newborn girl in good health. The CDR3 protein is CASSPLKGPDGNGYTF. The nucleotide sequence reads TGTGCCAGCTCACCACTTAAGGGTCCAGACGGAAATGGCTACACCTTC.